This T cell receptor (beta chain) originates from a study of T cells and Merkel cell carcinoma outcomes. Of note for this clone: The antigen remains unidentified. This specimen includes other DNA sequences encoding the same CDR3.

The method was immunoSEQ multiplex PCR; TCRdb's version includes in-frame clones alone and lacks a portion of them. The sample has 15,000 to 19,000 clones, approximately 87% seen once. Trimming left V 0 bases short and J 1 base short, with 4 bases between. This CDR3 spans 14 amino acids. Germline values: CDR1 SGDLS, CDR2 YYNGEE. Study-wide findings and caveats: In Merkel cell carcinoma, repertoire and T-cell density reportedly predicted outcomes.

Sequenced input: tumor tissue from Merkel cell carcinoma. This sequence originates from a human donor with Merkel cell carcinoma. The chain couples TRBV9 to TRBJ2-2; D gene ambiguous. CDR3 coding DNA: TGTGCCAGCAGCGTAGCGCTGAACACCGGGGAGCTGTTTTTT. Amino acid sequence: CASSVALNTGELFF. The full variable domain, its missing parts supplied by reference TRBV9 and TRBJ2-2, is DSGVTQTPKHLITATGQRVTLRCSPRSGDLSVYWYQQSLDQGLQFLIQYYNGEERAKGNILERFSAQQFPDLHSELNLSSLELGDSALYFCASSVALNTGELFFGEGSRLTVL.